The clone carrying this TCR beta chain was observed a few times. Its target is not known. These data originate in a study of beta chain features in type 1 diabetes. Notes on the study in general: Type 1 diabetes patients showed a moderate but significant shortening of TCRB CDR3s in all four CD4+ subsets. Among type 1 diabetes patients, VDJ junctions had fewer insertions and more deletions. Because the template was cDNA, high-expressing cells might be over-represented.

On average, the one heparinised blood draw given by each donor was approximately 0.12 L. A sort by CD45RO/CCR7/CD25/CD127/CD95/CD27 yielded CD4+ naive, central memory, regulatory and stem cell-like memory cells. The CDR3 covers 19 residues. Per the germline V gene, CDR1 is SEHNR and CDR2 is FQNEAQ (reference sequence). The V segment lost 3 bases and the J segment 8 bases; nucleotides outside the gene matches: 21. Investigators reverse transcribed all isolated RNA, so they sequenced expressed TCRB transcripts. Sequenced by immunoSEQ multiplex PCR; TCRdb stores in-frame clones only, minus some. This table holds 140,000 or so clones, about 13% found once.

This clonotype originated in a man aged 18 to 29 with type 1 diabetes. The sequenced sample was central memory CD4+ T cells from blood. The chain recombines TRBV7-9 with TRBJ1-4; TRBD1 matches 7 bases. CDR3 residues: CASSFTRTGAVDRDEKLFF. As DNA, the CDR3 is TGTGCCAGCAGCTTCACGCGGACAGGAGCGGTCGATCGGGACGAAAAACTGTTTTTT.